This is a list of T cell receptor beta chains from one sample in a study of T cell responses to AZD1222 COVID-19 vaccine. Produced via immunoSEQ multiplex PCR; TCRdb's table is partial and in-frame only. The sample contains around 110,000 clones, roughly 93% of which appear only once. The input for sequencing was peripheral blood, taken on day 0 of AZD1222 vaccination. These receptors originate from an adult in good health. Each CDR3 is given with its conserved first and last residue. A D gene is named only where the DNA matches it firmly. Only some rows state a clone size, as once, few, many or a class for expanded clones.

cdr3_length,d_call,clone_size,j_call,v_call,cdr3_aa,cdr3_nt
13,.,.,TRBJ2-2,TRBV20-1,CSASEEVTGELFF,TGCAGTGCTAGTGAGGAGGTCACCGGGGAGCTGTTTTTT
16,TRBD2,.,TRBJ2-7,TRBV9,CASSPPGGRASYEQYF,TGTGCCAGCAGCCCACCCGGCGGGAGGGCCTCCTACGAGCAGTACTTC
13,.,few,TRBJ1-5,TRBV18,CASSPPGSQPQHF,TGTGCCAGCTCACCACCGGGAAGTCAGCCCCAGCATTTT
15,TRBD2,.,TRBJ2-1,TRBV2,CASSEAASGRGKQFF,TGTGCCAGCAGTGAAGCCGCGAGCGGGAGGGGTAAGCAGTTCTTC
17,.,.,TRBJ2-1,TRBV6-1,CASSELPSLVLYNEQFF,TGTGCCAGCAGTGAACTCCCCTCTCTAGTGTTGTACAATGAGCAGTTCTTC
18,TRBD2,.,TRBJ2-1,TRBV7-6,CASSPRLAGGPWGNEQFF,TGTGCCAGCAGTCCTCGACTAGCGGGAGGGCCGTGGGGAAATGAGCAGTTCTTC
15,.,.,TRBJ2-1,TRBV5-1,CASNFGVLSVNEQFF,TGCGCCAGCAACTTTGGCGTACTTAGTGTCAATGAGCAGTTCTTC
15,.,.,TRBJ2-3,TRBV9,CASSVALRVPDTQYF,TGTGCCAGCAGCGTAGCTTTGAGAGTTCCAGATACGCAGTATTTT
15,.,.,TRBJ1-2,TRBV18,CASSIDQTSNYGYTF,TGTGCCAGCTCAATTGACCAGACAAGTAACTATGGCTACACCTTC
12,.,few,TRBJ2-7,TRBV27,CATFTSSYEQYF,TGTGCCACCTTCACAAGCTCCTACGAGCAGTACTTC
16,TRBD1,.,TRBJ1-2,TRBV2,CASSGTTGQGAFGYTF,TGTGCCAGCAGTGGGACCACGGGACAGGGGGCTTTTGGCTACACCTTC
13,.,.,TRBJ1-1,TRBV20-1,CSASRGMATEAFF,TGCAGTGCTAGTAGGGGCATGGCCACTGAAGCTTTCTTT
12,.,.,TRBJ1-1,TRBV6-5,CASSPGYAEAFF,TGTGCCAGCAGTCCAGGGTACGCTGAAGCTTTCTTT
15,.,.,TRBJ2-3,TRBV7-8,CASSLELAGGDTQYF,TGTGCCAGCAGCTTAGAATTGGCAGGAGGGGATACGCAGTATTTT
13,TRBD1,.,TRBJ1-5,TRBV6-1,CASSEDRGRPQHF,TGTGCCAGCAGCGAAGACAGGGGCCGGCCCCAGCATTTT
17,.,.,TRBJ1-2,TRBV19,CASSIAARRPANYGYTF,TGTGCCAGTAGTATCGCCGCCCGCCGACCGGCTAACTATGGCTACACCTTC
14,TRBD2,.,TRBJ2-7,TRBV15,CATSREKGREVQYF,TGTGCCACCAGCAGAGAAAAGGGACGGGAGGTTCAGTACTTC
13,.,.,TRBJ2-1,TRBV10-3,CAIRTLNLGEQFF,TGTGCCATCAGGACCTTGAACTTAGGGGAGCAGTTCTTC
11,.,.,TRBJ2-3,TRBV29-1,CSVERPGTQYF,TGCAGCGTTGAAAGACCAGGTACGCAGTATTTT
14,.,.,TRBJ2-3,TRBV13,CASSSWISTDTQYF,TGTGCCAGCAGCTCCTGGATCAGCACAGATACGCAGTATTTT
14,TRBD1,.,TRBJ1-2,TRBV19,CASSIRGQAKGYTF,TGTGCCAGTAGTATAAGGGGACAGGCTAAGGGCTACACCTTC
18,TRBD1,once,TRBJ1-5,TRBV4-1,CPTTQQGADVDSNQPQHF,TGCCCCACCACACAACAGGGGGCGGATGTCGACAGCAATCAGCCCCAGCATTTT
16,TRBD2,.,TRBJ2-4,TRBV5-1,CASSPGLAGDPGIQYF,TGCGCCAGCAGCCCGGGACTAGCGGGAGACCCCGGCATTCAGTACTTC
14,.,.,TRBJ2-3,TRBV4-1,CASSQLSGTDTQYF,TGCGCCAGCAGCCAACTAAGCGGCACAGATACGCAGTATTTT
14,.,.,TRBJ1-2,TRBV21-1,CASIGPGRPSGYTF,TGTGCCAGCATCGGACCGGGACGGCCTAGCGGCTACACCTTC
14,TRBD1,.,TRBJ1-2,TRBV5-1,CASSLGTGGYGYTF,TGCGCCAGCAGCTTGGGGACAGGGGGCTATGGCTACACCTTC
13,.,once,TRBJ2-5,TRBV4-2,CASSPLGGETQYF,TGTGCCAGCAGCCCTCTAGGCGGGGAGACCCAGTACTTC
16,TRBD1,.,TRBJ2-1,TRBV7-6,CASSQGAGGKNNEQFF,TGTGCCAGCAGCCAGGGGGCAGGCGGGAAAAACAATGAGCAGTTCTTC
15,.,.,TRBJ1-1,TRBV9,CASSVGGQLNTEAFF,TGTGCCAGCAGCGTAGGGGGGCAGCTGAACACTGAAGCTTTCTTT
14,.,.,TRBJ1-2,TRBV30,CAWNFGGHVAGYTF,TGTGCCTGGAACTTCGGAGGCCACGTTGCTGGCTACACCTTC
15,.,few,TRBJ1-6,TRBV6-2/TRBV6-3,CASNPEGRYNSPLHF,TGTGCCAGCAACCCGGAGGGTCGCTATAATTCACCCCTCCACTTT
16,TRBD1,.,TRBJ1-2,TRBV20-1,CSASLQGIRLTSGYTF,TGCAGTGCTAGTCTACAGGGGATTCGACTAACTAGTGGCTACACCTTC
14,.,once,TRBJ2-5,TRBV2,CASSEGGRGETQYF,TGTGCCAGCAGTGAAGGGGGACGCGGAGAGACCCAGTACTTC
15,.,few,TRBJ1-6,TRBV15,CATSRDTVVYSPLHF,TGTGCCACCAGCAGAGATACGGTTGTTTATTCACCCCTCCACTTT
16,.,.,TRBJ1-1,TRBV28,CASRTLQGHSNTEAFF,TGTGCCAGCAGGACTCTCCAGGGACACTCGAACACTGAAGCTTTCTTT
16,TRBD2,.,TRBJ2-3,TRBV15,CATSRDPSGRVNTQYF,TGTGCCACCAGCAGAGATCCCAGCGGGAGAGTAAATACGCAGTATTTT
16,.,.,TRBJ1-3,TRBV7-9,CASSPGIGNSGNTIYF,TGTGCCAGCAGCCCGGGAATTGGGAACAGCGGAAACACCATATATTTT
18,TRBD1,.,TRBJ1-1,TRBV27,CASRFAPDRDPSNTEAFF,TGTGCCAGCAGGTTTGCCCCTGACAGGGATCCCTCGAACACTGAAGCTTTCTTT
15,TRBD1,.,TRBJ2-3,TRBV4-1,CASSQETGGTDTQYF,TGCGCCAGCAGCCAAGAGACAGGGGGTACAGATACGCAGTATTTT
16,TRBD1,.,TRBJ1-1,TRBV7-4,CASSLGRRQGDTEAFF,TGTGCCAGCAGCTTAGGGAGAAGACAGGGAGACACTGAAGCTTTCTTT
14,TRBD2,.,TRBJ2-7,TRBV3-1/TRBV3-2,CASSQAGGIYEQYF,TGTGCCAGCAGCCAAGCGGGGGGAATCTACGAGCAGTACTTC
13,TRBD1,once,TRBJ2-7,TRBV6-6,CASRHPDRAEQYF,TGTGCCAGCAGACATCCGGACAGGGCCGAGCAGTACTTC
13,.,.,TRBJ1-5,TRBV28,CASSPLREPPQHF,TGTGCCAGCAGTCCTCTCAGGGAGCCGCCCCAGCATTTT
14,TRBD1,.,TRBJ1-3,TRBV28,CASSLPGGANTIYF,TGTGCCAGCAGTTTACCAGGGGGCGCAAACACCATATATTTT
15,TRBD2,.,TRBJ2-7,TRBV13,CASSYSGSITYEQYF,TGTGCCAGCAGCTATAGCGGGAGTATCACCTACGAGCAGTACTTC
14,TRBD1,.,TRBJ1-2,TRBV19,CASSLTGVRFGYTF,TGTGCCAGTAGTCTTACAGGGGTTAGGTTTGGCTACACCTTC
17,TRBD1,.,TRBJ1-5,TRBV5-6,CASSSLRGRHSNQPQHF,TGTGCCAGCAGCTCTTTGAGGGGGCGACATAGCAATCAGCCCCAGCATTTT
14,.,.,TRBJ2-3,TRBV6-1,CASSERGGTDTQYF,TGTGCCAGCAGTGAACGAGGCGGCACAGATACGCAGTATTTT
14,TRBD2,.,TRBJ2-7,TRBV28,CASSPPGLAYEQYF,TGTGCCAGCAGTCCCCCGGGACTAGCCTACGAGCAGTACTTC
18,TRBD1,.,TRBJ1-5,TRBV19,CASSTQTGAPGGNQPQHF,TGTGCCAGTAGCACCCAGACAGGGGCTCCAGGTGGCAATCAGCCCCAGCATTTT
14,.,.,TRBJ1-2,TRBV5-8,CASSLKDRSEGYTF,TGTGCCAGCAGCTTGAAGGACAGATCGGAAGGCTACACCTTC